This TCR beta chain was identified in a study of tumor and adjacent non-tumor tissue in lung cancer. On the study more broadly: Samples averaged around 4 million productive TCRbeta reads each.

Notes on the study in general: Tumor tissue had significantly higher TCR diversity than normal lung. Normal lung showed higher cumulative top 100 clone frequency than tumor.

RNA was extracted from bulk tissue without any cell sorting. Germline V gives CDR1 DFQATT, CDR2 SNEGSKA (reference sequence). The CDR3 covers 13 residues. A word on this clonotype: Its antigen is not identified.

A modified ARM-PCR protocol with three rounds of nested PCR amplified TCRbeta. TCRdb redid the calling of the multiplex PCR reads with MiXCR, one entry per CDR3 protein. Of over 110,000 distinct CDR3 sequences in the sample, around 61% were seen once. The sample was lung tumor tissue. This sequence originates from a man aged 60 to 75 with small cell lung cancer. The rearrangement links TRBV20-1 to TRBJ1-1; no reliable D call. The CDR3: CDARPPSYTEAFF. In DNA form, the CDR3 reads TGCGATGCTAGACCACCCTCGTACACTGAAGCTTTCTTT.